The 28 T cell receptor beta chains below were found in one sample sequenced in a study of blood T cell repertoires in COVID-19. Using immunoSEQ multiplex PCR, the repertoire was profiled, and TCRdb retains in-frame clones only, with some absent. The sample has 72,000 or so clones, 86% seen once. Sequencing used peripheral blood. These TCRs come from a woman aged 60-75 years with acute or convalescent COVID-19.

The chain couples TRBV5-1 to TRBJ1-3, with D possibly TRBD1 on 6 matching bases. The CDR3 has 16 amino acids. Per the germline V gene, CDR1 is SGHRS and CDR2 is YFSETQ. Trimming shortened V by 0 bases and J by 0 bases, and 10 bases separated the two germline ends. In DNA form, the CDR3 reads TGCGCCAGCAGCTTGGTCGGACAGAGCTCTGGAAACACCATATATTTT. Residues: CASSLVGQSSGNTIYF.

CDR3 sequence: CASRDRPNTEAFF. CDR3 in DNA: TGTGCCAGTAGGGACAGACCGAACACTGAAGCTTTCTTT. The chain is built from TRBV27 and TRBJ1-1, with 7 nucleotides matching TRBD1. Germline V gene data show CDR1 as MNHEY and CDR2 as SMNVEV (reference sequence). This CDR3 spans 13 amino acids. V dropped 9 bases and J dropped 1; count of bases not matched to a gene: 5.

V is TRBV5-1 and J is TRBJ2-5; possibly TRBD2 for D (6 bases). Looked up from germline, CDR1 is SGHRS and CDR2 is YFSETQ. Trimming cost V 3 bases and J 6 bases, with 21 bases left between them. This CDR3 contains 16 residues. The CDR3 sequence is CASSSAVAGFSKTQYF. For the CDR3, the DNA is TGCGCCAGCAGCTCGGCGGTGGCGGGGTTTAGTAAGACCCAGTACTTC.

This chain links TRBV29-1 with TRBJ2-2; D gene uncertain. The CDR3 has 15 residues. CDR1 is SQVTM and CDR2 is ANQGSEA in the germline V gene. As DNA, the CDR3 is TGCTACTCTCTACCCGCACAGTCGAACACCGGGGAGCTGTTTTTT. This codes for CYSLPAQSNTGELFF.

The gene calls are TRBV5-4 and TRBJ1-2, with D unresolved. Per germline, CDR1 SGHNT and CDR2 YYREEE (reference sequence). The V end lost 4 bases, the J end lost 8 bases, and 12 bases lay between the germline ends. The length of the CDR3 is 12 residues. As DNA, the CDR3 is TGTGCCAGCAGCCTCATTGAGCGGGGCTACACCTTC. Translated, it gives CASSLIERGYTF.

CDR3 nucleotide sequence: TGTGCCAGCAGTGGCCGACTAGCGGGGGCCGAGGATACGCAGTATTTT. This translates into CASSGRLAGAEDTQYF. The chain links TRBV6-1 to TRBJ2-3; 12 bases map to TRBD2. The V gene end was trimmed by 4 bases and the J gene end by 6 bases; junction bases not matched to a gene: 8. The CDR3 totals 16 residues. Germline CDR1 MNHNS, CDR2 SASEGT.

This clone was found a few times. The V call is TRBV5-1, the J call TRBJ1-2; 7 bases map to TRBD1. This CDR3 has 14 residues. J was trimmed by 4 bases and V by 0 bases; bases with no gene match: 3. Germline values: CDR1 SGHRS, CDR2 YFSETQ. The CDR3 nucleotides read TGCGCCAGCAGCTTGGTCGGGGACAGCTATGGCTACACCTTC. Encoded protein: CASSLVGDSYGYTF.

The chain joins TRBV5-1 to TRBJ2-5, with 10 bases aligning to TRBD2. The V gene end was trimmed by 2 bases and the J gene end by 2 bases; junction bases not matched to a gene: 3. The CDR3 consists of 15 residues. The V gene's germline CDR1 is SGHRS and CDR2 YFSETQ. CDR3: CASSFSGGLQETQYF. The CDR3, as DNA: TGCGCCAGCAGCTTTAGCGGGGGGCTTCAAGAGACCCAGTACTTC.

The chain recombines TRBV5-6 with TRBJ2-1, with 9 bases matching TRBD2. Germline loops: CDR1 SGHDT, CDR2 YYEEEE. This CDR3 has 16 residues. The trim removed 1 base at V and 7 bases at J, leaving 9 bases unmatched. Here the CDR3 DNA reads TGTGCCAGCAGCTTGATGGCGGGGGGGTTCGGGAATGAGCAGTTCTTC. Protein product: CASSLMAGGFGNEQFF.

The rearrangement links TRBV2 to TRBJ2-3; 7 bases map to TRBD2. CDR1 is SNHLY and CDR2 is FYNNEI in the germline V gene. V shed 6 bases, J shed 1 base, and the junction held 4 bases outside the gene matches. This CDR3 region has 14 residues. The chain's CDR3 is CASRRAGGTDTQYF. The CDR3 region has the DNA TGTGCCAGCAGGAGGGCGGGGGGCACAGATACGCAGTATTTT.

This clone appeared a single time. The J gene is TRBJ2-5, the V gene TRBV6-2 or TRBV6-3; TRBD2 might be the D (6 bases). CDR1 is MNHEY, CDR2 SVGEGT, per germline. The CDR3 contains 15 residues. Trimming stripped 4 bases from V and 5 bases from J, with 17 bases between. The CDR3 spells CASSSWTVGRETQYF. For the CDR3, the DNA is TGTGCCAGCAGTTCCTGGACGGTGGGGAGGGAGACCCAGTACTTC.

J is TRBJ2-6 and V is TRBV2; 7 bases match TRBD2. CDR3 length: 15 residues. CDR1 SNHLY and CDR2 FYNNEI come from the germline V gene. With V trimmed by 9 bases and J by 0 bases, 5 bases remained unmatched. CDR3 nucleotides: TGTGCCAGTGACGGGGGGAGCTCTGGGGCCAACGTCCTGACTTTC. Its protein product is CASDGGSSGANVLTF.

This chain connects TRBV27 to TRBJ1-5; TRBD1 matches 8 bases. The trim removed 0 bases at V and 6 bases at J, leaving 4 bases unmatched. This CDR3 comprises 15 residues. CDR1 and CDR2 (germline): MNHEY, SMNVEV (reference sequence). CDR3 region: CASSLSDRVGQPQHF. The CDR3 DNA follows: TGTGCCAGCAGTTTATCGGACAGGGTTGGTCAGCCCCAGCATTTT.

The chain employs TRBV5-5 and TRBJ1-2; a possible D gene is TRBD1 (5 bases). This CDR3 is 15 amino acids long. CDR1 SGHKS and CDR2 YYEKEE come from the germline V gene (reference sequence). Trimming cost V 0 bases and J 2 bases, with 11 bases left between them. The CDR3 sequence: CASSLETDLNYGYTF. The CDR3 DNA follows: TGTGCCAGCAGCTTGGAGACAGACCTAAACTATGGCTACACCTTC.

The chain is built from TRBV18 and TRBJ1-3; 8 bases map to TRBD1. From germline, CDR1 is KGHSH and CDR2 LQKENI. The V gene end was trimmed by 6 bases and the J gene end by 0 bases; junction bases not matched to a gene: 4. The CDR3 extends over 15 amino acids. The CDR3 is CASSGDRNSGNTIYF. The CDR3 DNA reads TGTGCCAGCTCTGGGGACAGGAACTCTGGAAACACCATATATTTT. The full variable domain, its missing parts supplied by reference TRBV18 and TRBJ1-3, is NAGVMQNPRHLVRRRGQEARLRCSPMKGHSHVYWYRQLPEEGLKFMVYLQKENIIDESGMPKERFSAEFPKEGPSILRIQQVVRGDSAAYFCASSGDRNSGNTIYFGEGSWLTVV.

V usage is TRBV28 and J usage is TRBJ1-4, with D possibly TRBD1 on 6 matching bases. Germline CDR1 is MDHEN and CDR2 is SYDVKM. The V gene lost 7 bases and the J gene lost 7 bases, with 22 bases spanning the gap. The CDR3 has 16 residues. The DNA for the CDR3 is TGTGCCAGCATCCCAAGGGGGAAGGGGCTAGGTGAAAAACTGTTTTTT. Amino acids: CASIPRGKGLGEKLFF.

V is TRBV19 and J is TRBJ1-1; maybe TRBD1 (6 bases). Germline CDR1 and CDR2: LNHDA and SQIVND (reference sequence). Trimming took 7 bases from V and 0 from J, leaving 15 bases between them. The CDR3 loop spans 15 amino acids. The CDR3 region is CASKQGVRMNTEAFF. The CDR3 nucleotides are TGTGCCAGTAAACAGGGCGTACGTATGAACACTGAAGCTTTCTTT.

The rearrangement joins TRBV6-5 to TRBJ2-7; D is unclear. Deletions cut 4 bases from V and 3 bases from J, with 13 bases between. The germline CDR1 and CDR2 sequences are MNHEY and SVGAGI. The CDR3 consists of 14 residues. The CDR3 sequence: CASSFRGPHYEQYF. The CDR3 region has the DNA TGTGCCAGCAGTTTCCGCGGCCCGCACTACGAGCAGTACTTC.

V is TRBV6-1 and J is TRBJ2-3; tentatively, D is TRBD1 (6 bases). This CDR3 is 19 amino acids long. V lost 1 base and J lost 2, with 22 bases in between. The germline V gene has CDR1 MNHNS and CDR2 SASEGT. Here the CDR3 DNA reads TGTGCCAGCAGTGAAGTGCCCCTGTCGCCGGGGACAAACACAGATACGCAGTATTTT. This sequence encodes CASSEVPLSPGTNTDTQYF.

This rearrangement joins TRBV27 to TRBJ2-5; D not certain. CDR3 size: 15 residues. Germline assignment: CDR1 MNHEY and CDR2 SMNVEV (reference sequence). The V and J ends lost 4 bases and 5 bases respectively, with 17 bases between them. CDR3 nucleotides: TGTGCCAGCAGTTCATCAGGCCCGAGGATGGAGACCCAGTACTTC. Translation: CASSSSGPRMETQYF.

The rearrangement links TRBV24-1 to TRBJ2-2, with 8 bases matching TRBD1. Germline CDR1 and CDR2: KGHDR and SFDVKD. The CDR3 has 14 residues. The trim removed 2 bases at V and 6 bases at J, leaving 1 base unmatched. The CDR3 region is CATSDSQGAGELFF. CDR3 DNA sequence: TGTGCCACCAGTGATTCACAGGGGGCCGGGGAGCTGTTTTTT.

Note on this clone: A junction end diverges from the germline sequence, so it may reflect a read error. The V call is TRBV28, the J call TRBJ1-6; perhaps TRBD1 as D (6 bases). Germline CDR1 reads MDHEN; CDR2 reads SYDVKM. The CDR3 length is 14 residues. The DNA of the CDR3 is TGTGCCAGCATTTTACAGGGACTAGGTCAACCCCTCCACTTT. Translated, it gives CASILQGLGQPLHF. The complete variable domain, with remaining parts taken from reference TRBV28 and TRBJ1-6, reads DVKVTQSSRYLVKRTGEKVFLECVQDMDHENMFWYRQDPGLGLRLIYFSYDVKMKEKGDIPEGYSVSREKKERFSLILESASTNQTSMYLCASILQGLGQPLHFGNGTRLTVT.

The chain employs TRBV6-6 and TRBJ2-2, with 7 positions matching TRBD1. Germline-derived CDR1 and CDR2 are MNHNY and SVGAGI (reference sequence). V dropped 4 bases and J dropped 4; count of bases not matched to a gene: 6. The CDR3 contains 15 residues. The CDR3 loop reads CASSSSGQPTGELFF. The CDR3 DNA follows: TGTGCCAGCAGTTCATCGGGACAGCCCACCGGGGAGCTGTTTTTT.

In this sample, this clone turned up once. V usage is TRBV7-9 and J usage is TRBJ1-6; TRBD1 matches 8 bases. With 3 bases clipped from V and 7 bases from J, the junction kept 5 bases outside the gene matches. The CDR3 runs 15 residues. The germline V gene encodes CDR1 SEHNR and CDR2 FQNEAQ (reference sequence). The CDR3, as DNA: TGTGCCAGCAGCTTTGCCGGGACAGGAAATTCACCCCTCCACTTT. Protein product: CASSFAGTGNSPLHF.

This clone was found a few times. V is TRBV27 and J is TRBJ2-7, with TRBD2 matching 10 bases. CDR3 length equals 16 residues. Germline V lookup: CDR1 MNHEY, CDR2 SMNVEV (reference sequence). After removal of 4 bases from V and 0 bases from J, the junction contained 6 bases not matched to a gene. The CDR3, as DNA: TGTGCCAGCAGTTCCCCGGGACTAGCGAGCTCCTACGAGCAGTACTTC. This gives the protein CASSSPGLASSYEQYF.

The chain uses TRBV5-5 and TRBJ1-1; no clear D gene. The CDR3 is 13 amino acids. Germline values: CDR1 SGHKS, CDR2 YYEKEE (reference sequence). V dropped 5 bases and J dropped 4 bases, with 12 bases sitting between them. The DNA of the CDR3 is TGTGCCAGCAGTCTAAAATCGGGCACTGAAGCTTTCTTT. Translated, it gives CASSLKSGTEAFF.

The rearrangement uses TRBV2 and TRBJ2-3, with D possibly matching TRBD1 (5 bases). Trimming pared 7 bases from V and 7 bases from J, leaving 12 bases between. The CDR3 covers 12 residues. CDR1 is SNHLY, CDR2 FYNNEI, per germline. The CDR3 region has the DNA TGTGCCAGCACCAGACAGTTACATACGCAGTATTTT. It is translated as CASTRQLHTQYF.

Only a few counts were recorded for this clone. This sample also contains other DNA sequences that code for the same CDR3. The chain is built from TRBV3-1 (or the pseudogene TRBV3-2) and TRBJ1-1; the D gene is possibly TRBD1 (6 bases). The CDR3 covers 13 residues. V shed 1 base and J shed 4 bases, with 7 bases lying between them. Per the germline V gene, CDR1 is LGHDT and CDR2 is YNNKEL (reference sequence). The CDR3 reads CASSQGGGTEAFF. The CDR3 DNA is TGTGCCAGCAGCCAAGGAGGGGGCACTGAAGCTTTCTTT.